Following are 22 T cell receptor beta chains from one sample sequenced in a study of blood T cell repertoires in COVID-19. Assay used: immunoSEQ multiplex PCR; TCRdb lists only in-frame clones, some missing. The sample contains under 350,000 clones, 80% to 90% of which appear only once. Sequenced input: peripheral blood. Every receptor here comes from a middle-aged man with acute or convalescent COVID-19.

The chain recombines TRBV20-1 with TRBJ1-2; maybe TRBD1 (6 bases). The CDR3 runs 11 residues. Germline values: CDR1 DFQATT, CDR2 SNEGSKA (reference sequence). Trimming cost V 6 bases and J 8 bases, with 13 bases left between them. The CDR3 nucleotides read TGCAGTGCCACGTCTGGGGGCGGCTACACCTTC. Amino acid sequence: CSATSGGGYTF.

For the CDR3, the DNA is TGTGCCAGCGTATTCTCGGCTCTCCCAACGGGGGGAAACACCATATATTTT. Amino acid sequence: CASVFSALPTGGNTIYF. The J gene is TRBJ1-3, the V gene TRBV28; the D is unclear. The CDR3 loop spans 17 amino acids. Germline lookup yields CDR1 MDHEN and CDR2 SYDVKM. Trimming stripped 8 bases from V and 4 bases from J, with 24 bases between.

V usage is TRBV5-1 and J usage is TRBJ2-7, with TRBD1 as a possible D gene (5 bases). There are 14 residues in the CDR3. CDR1 SGHRS and CDR2 YFSETQ come from the germline V gene. Trimming took off 0 bases at V and 5 bases at J, with 12 bases between the two ends. The CDR3 sequence: CASSLGPQEHEQYF. CDR3 nucleotides: TGCGCCAGCAGCTTGGGACCACAGGAGCACGAGCAGTACTTC. The full variable domain, rest sourced from reference TRBV5-1 and TRBJ2-7, is KAGVTQTPRYLIKTRGQQVTLSCSPISGHRSVSWYQQTPGQGLQFLFEYFSETQRNKGNFPGRFSGRQFSNSRSEMNVSTLELGDSALYLCASSLGPQEHEQYFGPGTRLTVT.

The count of this clone is one. J is TRBJ2-7 and V is TRBV9; TRBD2 matches at 8 bases. The CDR3 totals 16 residues. Trimming cost V 2 bases and J 2 bases; bases outside gene matches: 9. Germline V lookup: CDR1 SGDLS, CDR2 YYNGEE. This CDR3 is CASSVKGGGQAYEQYF. The CDR3 DNA reads TGTGCCAGCAGCGTTAAAGGCGGGGGGCAAGCCTACGAGCAGTACTTC.

For this clone: Sequence at one end of the junction differs from germline and may be a read error. This chain joins TRBV5-1 and TRBJ2-1, with TRBD2 matching 11 bases. CDR3 length equals 17 residues. Germline CDR1 SGHRS, CDR2 YFSETQ. This CDR3 is CASSTGTSGGAYNEQFF. CDR3 DNA sequence: TGCGCCAGCAGCACCGGAACTAGCGGGGGCGCCTATAATGAGCAGTTCTTC.

The V and J genes are TRBV6-5 and TRBJ2-3; 8 nucleotides agree with TRBD2. The CDR3 has 14 amino acids. J gave up 7 bases and V 8 bases, and 11 bases lay outside the gene matches. Germline V CDR1 and CDR2: MNHEY, SVGAGI. CDR3 in amino acids: CASSDGGDIHTQYF. The CDR3 coding sequence is TGTGCCAGCTCCGACGGGGGGGATATACATACGCAGTATTTT.

The chain combines TRBV19 with TRBJ1-6; D not certain. The CDR3 runs to 15 residues. Trimming took 3 bases from V and 10 from J, leaving 16 bases between them. CDR1 and CDR2 from the germline V gene are LNHDA and SQIVND (reference sequence). The CDR3 DNA reads as TGTGCCAGTAGTATTATTGGCAGCTCAGGATCACCCCTCCACTTT. Protein sequence: CASSIIGSSGSPLHF.

V usage is TRBV5-4 and J usage is TRBJ2-2; tentatively, D is TRBD2 (5 bases). CDR1 SGHNT and CDR2 YYREEE come from the germline V gene (reference sequence). Trimming cost V 1 base and J 1 base, with 11 bases left between them. The CDR3 sequence is 16 residues long. This CDR3 reads CASSLHWTQNTGELFF. In nucleotides, the CDR3 is TGTGCCAGCAGCTTGCATTGGACTCAGAACACCGGGGAGCTGTTTTTT.

The chain combines TRBV6-5 with TRBJ2-7, with D possibly TRBD1 on 5 matching bases. The CDR3 has 12 amino acids. CDR1 MNHEY and CDR2 SVGAGI come from the germline V gene. The V gene lost 6 bases and the J gene lost 2 bases, with 8 bases spanning the gap. DNA of the CDR3: TGTGCCAGCAGCCGACAGACCTACGAGCAGTACTTC. It codes for CASSRQTYEQYF.

In this sample, this clone turned up once. This chain links TRBV7-8 with TRBJ2-7, with D perhaps matching TRBD2 (5 bases). This CDR3 contains 13 residues. In germline, CDR1 is SGHVS, CDR2 FQNEAQ. V lost 4 bases and J 9 bases, leaving 16 bases between the germline ends. The CDR3 sequence: CASSSASAGGQYF. The CDR3 nucleotides read TGTGCCAGCAGCTCCGCGAGCGCCGGAGGGCAGTACTTC.

This sequence joins TRBV6-5 and TRBJ1-2, with D tentatively TRBD1 (5 bases). CDR3 length: 15 residues. Trimming shortened V by 0 bases and J by 0 bases, and 8 bases separated the two germline ends. Germline CDR1 and CDR2: MNHEY and SVGAGI. CDR3 sequence: CASSYSRVPNYGYTF. CDR3 nucleotide sequence: TGTGCCAGCAGTTACTCCAGGGTGCCTAACTATGGCTACACCTTC.

The V gene is TRBV6-1, the J gene TRBJ2-7; perhaps TRBD1 as D (5 bases). The CDR3 loop spans 16 amino acids. Germline V gives CDR1 MNHNS, CDR2 SASEGT. Trimming took off 1 base at V and 1 base at J, with 14 bases between the two ends. The chain's CDR3 is CASSEEGRVISYEQYF. The CDR3 bases are TGTGCCAGCAGTGAAGAAGGCAGGGTCATATCCTACGAGCAGTACTTC.

This rearrangement joins TRBV5-1 to TRBJ1-6; possibly TRBD1 for D (6 bases). The CDR3 is made up of 17 amino acids. Per the germline V gene, CDR1 is SGHRS and CDR2 is YFSETQ. Trimming took 4 bases from V and 7 from J, leaving 21 bases between them. CDR3 nucleotide sequence: TGCGCCAGCAGCCTCACAGGGCAAATGCGTCTAAATTCACCCCTCCACTTT. Its protein product is CASSLTGQMRLNSPLHF. The whole variable domain, remainder taken from reference TRBV5-1 and TRBJ1-6, is KAGVTQTPRYLIKTRGQQVTLSCSPISGHRSVSWYQQTPGQGLQFLFEYFSETQRNKGNFPGRFSGRQFSNSRSEMNVSTLELGDSALYLCASSLTGQMRLNSPLHFGNGTRLTVT.

The chain combines TRBV11-3 with TRBJ2-1; TRBD2 matches at 7 bases. Germline V lookup: CDR1 SGHNT, CDR2 YENEEA. The CDR3 runs to 16 residues. J lost 2 bases, V lost 3 bases, and 7 bases had no gene match. The CDR3 region is CASSFSFAGAYNEQFF. The CDR3 DNA reads as TGTGCCAGCAGCTTCTCTTTCGCGGGGGCCTACAATGAGCAGTTCTTC.

This clone was picked up a small number of times. J is TRBJ1-2 and V is TRBV9; D not resolved. Trimming cost V 2 bases and J 8 bases, with 13 bases left between them. CDR1 SGDLS and CDR2 YYNGEE come from the germline V gene. The CDR3 consists of 13 residues. The CDR3 nucleotides are TGTGCCAGCAGCGTTCCCGGGGAACAGGGCTACACCTTC. Translated: CASSVPGEQGYTF.

This clone was counted ten times or more. This sequence joins TRBV2 and TRBJ1-2, with D hard to call. With 3 bases removed from V and 4 bases from J, the gap between germline ends came to 9 bases. The CDR3 consists of 13 residues. Germline V gives CDR1 SNHLY, CDR2 FYNNEI. This CDR3 reads CASSDVSGYGYTF. The CDR3 nucleotides read TGTGCCAGCAGTGATGTGTCGGGCTATGGCTACACCTTC.

The chain uses TRBV29-1 and TRBJ2-2, with a possible D match to TRBD1 (6 bases). This CDR3 contains 13 residues. Germline assignment: CDR1 SQVTM and CDR2 ANQGSEA. Trimming stripped 7 bases from V and 4 bases from J, with 13 bases between. The CDR3 region is CSGFTGSTGELFF. The CDR3 DNA reads as TGCAGCGGGTTCACAGGGTCCACCGGGGAGCTGTTTTTT.

V and J are TRBV5-8 and TRBJ2-3, with no clear D. This CDR3 has 14 residues. The germline V gene encodes CDR1 SGHTS and CDR2 YDEGEE. The ends were cut back, 1 base at V and 2 bases at J, with 8 bases in the middle. CDR3 DNA sequence: TGTGCCAGCAGCTTGCGGGTCCTCACAGATACGCAGTATTTT. Translating it yields CASSLRVLTDTQYF.

The rearrangement uses TRBV7-9 and TRBJ2-3; D gene ambiguous. Germline CDR1 and CDR2: SEHNR and FQNEAQ (reference sequence). V lost 5 bases and J 0 bases, leaving 18 bases between the germline ends. This CDR3 contains 17 residues. The CDR3 protein is CASSPAMTTSSTDTQYF. The DNA of the CDR3 is TGTGCCAGCAGCCCGGCTATGACAACTTCTAGCACAGATACGCAGTATTTT.

This chain joins TRBV5-1 and TRBJ1-2; 7 nucleotides agree with TRBD1. After removal of 4 bases from V and 2 bases from J, the junction contained 8 bases not matched to a gene. This CDR3 is 15 amino acids long. In germline, CDR1 is SGHRS, CDR2 YFSETQ. The CDR3 DNA reads as TGCGCCAGCAGCAGTAGACAGGGCTCCAACTATGGCTACACCTTC. Translation: CASSSRQGSNYGYTF.

This clone appeared a single time. The chain uses TRBV12-3 or TRBV12-4 and TRBJ1-2; D may be TRBD1 (5 bases). CDR3 length: 12 amino acids. The V end was cut by 4 bases, the J end by 7 bases, with 10 bases between. The CDR3 bases are TGTGCCAGCAGTTCCAGGGCCGGTGGCTACACCTTC. Protein product: CASSSRAGGYTF.

This clone was observed a handful of times. The V call is TRBV4-2, the J call TRBJ2-7, with TRBD1 matching 7 bases. Trimming at V came to 4 bases and at J to 2 bases, leaving 8 bases not matched to a gene. Germline CDR1 reads LGHNA; CDR2 reads YNFKEQ. This CDR3 comprises 15 residues. The CDR3 loop reads CASSLFGTETYEQYF. CDR3 DNA: TGTGCCAGCAGCCTATTTGGGACAGAGACCTACGAGCAGTACTTC.